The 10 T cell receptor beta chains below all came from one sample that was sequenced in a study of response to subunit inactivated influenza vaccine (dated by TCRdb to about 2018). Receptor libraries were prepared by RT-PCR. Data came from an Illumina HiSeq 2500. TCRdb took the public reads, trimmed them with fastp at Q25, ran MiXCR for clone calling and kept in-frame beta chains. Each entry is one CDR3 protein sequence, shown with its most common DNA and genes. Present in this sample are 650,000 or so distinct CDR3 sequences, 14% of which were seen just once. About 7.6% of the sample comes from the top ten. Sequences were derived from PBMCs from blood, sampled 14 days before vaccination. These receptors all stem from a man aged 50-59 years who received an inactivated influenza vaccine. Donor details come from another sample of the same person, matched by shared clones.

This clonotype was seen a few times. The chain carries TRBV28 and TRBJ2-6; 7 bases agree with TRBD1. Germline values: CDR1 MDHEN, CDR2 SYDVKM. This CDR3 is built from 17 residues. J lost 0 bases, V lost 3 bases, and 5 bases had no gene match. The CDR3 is CASSLDRLPSGANVLTF. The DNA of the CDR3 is TGTGCCAGCAGTTTGGACAGGTTACCCTCTGGGGCCAACGTCCTGACTTTC. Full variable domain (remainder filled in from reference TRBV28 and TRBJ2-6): DVKVTQSSRYLVKRTGEKVFLECVQDMDHENMFWYRQDPGLGLRLIYFSYDVKMKEKGDIPEGYSVSREKKERFSLILESASTNQTSMYLCASSLDRLPSGANVLTFGAGSRLTVL.

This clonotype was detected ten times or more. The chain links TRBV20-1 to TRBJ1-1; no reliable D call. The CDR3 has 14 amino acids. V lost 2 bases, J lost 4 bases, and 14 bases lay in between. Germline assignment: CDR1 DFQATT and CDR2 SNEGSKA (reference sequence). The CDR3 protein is CSARSPVGGTEAFF. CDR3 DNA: TGCAGTGCTAGATCCCCAGTAGGCGGCACTGAAGCTTTCTTT.

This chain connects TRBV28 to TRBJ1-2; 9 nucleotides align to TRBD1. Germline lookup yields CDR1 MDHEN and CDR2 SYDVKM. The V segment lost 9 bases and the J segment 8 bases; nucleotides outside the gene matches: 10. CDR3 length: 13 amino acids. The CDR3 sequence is CASLQGASKGYTF. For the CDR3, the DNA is TGTGCCAGTCTACAGGGGGCAAGTAAGGGCTACACCTTC.

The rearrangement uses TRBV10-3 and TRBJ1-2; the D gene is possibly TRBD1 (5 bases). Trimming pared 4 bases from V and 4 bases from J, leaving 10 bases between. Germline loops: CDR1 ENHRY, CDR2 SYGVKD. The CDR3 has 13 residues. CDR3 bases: TGTGCCATCAGTGCGGGGCGCGCCTATGGCTACACCTTC. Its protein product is CAISAGRAYGYTF.

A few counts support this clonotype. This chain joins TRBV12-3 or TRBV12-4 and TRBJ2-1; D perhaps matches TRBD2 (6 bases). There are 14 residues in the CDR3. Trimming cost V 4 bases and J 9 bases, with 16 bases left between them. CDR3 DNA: TGTGCCAGCAGTTCAAGAGGACCCGGGGGTGAGCAGTTCTTC. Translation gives CASSSRGPGGEQFF.

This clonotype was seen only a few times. The CDR3 region has the DNA TGTGCCAGCTCACCACTAGCCAGCGTCGATGAGCAGTTCTTC. Encoded protein: CASSPLASVDEQFF. The chain is built from TRBV18 and TRBJ2-1; no reliable D call. The CDR3 totals 14 residues. Germline V gene sequence: CDR1 KGHSH, CDR2 LQKENI. The V end was cut by 1 base, the J end by 8 bases, with 12 bases between.

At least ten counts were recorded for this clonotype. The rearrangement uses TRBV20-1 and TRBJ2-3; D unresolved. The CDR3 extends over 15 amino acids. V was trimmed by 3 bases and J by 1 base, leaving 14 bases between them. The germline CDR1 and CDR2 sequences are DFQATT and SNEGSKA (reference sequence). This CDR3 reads CSASPPEYRTDTQYF. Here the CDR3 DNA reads TGCAGTGCTAGCCCCCCGGAATACCGCACAGATACGCAGTATTTT.

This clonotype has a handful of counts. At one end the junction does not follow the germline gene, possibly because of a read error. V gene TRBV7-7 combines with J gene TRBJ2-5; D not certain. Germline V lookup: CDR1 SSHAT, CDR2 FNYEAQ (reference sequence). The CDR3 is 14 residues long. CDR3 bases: TGTGCTAGCAGCTTACGACTGTACCAAGAGACCCAGTACTTC. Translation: CASSLRLYQETQYF. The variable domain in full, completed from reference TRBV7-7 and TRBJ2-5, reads GAGVSQSPRYKVTKRGQDVTLRCDPISSHATLYWYQQALGQGPEFLTYFNYEAQPDKSGLPSDRFSAERPEGSISTLTIQRTEQRDSAMYRCASSLRLYQETQYFGPGTRLLVL.

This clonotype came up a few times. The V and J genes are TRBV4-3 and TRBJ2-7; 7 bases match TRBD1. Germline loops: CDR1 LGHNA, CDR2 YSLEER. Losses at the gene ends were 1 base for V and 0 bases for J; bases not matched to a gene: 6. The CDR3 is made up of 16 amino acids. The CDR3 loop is CASSQGTGTDSYEQYF. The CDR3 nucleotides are TGCGCCAGCAGCCAAGGAACCGGGACAGACTCCTACGAGCAGTACTTC.

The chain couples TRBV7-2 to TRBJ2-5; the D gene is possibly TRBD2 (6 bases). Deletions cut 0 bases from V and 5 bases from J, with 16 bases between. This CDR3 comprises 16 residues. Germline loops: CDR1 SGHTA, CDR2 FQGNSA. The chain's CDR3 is CASSLALVGGTETQYF. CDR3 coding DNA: TGTGCCAGCAGCTTAGCCCTGGTTGGGGGGACGGAGACCCAGTACTTC.